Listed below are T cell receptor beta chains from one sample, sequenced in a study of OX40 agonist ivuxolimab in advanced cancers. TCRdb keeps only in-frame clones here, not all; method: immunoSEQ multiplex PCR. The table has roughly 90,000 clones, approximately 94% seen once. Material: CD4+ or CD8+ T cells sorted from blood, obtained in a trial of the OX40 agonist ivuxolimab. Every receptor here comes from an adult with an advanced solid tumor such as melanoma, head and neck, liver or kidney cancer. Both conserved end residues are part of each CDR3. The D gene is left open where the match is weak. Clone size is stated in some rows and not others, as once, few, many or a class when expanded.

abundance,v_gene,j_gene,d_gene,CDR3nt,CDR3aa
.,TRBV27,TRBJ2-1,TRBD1,TGTGCCAGCAGTGATACCGGGACAGGGCGGTACAATGAGCAGTTCTTC,CASSDTGTGRYNEQFF
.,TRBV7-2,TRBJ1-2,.,TGTGCCAGCAGCCATACGGGAACAACCTCCAATGGCTACACCTTC,CASSHTGTTSNGYTF
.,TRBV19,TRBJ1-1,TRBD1,TGTGCCAGTAGGTCTGACAGGGCCGGTGACACTGAAGCTTTCTTT,CASRSDRAGDTEAFF
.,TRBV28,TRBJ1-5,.,TGTGCCAGCAGGACCACGCAGGGGCCGTCCAATCAGCCCCAGCATTTT,CASRTTQGPSNQPQHF
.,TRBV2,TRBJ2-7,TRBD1,TGTGCCAGCAGTGTACAGGGGGGCGAGCAGTACTTC,CASSVQGGEQYF
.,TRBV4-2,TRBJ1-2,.,TGTGCCAGCAGCCAAGATTCTGGCTACACCTTC,CASSQDSGYTF
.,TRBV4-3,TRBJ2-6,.,TGCGCCAGCAGCCTGGCTCCGGGCAACGTCCTGACTTTC,CASSLAPGNVLTF
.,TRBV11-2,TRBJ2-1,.,TGTGCCAGCAGCTTCCGAGTGTTAACAGACAGCGGGCATGAGCAGTTCTTC,CASSFRVLTDSGHEQFF
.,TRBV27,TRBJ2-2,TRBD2,TGTGCCAGCAGTAAGGGGACTATGTTTTCCACCGGGGAGCTGTTTTTT,CASSKGTMFSTGELFF
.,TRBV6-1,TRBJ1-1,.,TGTGCCAGCAGTGGCCCAGGTGCTAGTGCTATGAACACTGAAGCTTTCTTT,CASSGPGASAMNTEAFF
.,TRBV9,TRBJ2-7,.,TGTGCCAGCAGCGTAGGCGGCGGGGAAGACTACGAGCAGTACTTC,CASSVGGGEDYEQYF
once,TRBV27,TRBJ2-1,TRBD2,TGTGCCAGCAGAACCCGGGGGGGCCCATACAATGAGCAGTTCTTC,CASRTRGGPYNEQFF
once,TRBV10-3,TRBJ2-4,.,TGTGCCATCAGTGAAGGGGGGATGGCAGCCAAAAACATTCAGTACTTC,CAISEGGMAAKNIQYF
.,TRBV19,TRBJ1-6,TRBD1,TGTGCCAGTAGTATAGATGGATTCAGGGGGCGACCCCTCCACTTT,CASSIDGFRGRPLHF
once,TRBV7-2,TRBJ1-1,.,TGTGCCAGCAGCTTAGTGGACAGAGGGGACACTGAAGCTTTCTTT,CASSLVDRGDTEAFF
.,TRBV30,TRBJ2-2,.,TGTGCCTATGATACATCAGGGGCGGGCGGGGAGCTGTTTTTT,CAYDTSGAGGELFF
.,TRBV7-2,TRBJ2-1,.,TGTGCCAGCAGCCTGAGGACAGCCTACCACTACAATGAGCAGTTCTTC,CASSLRTAYHYNEQFF
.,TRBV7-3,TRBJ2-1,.,TGTGCCAGCGGCCTATCGCCGAGCTCCTACAATGAGCAGTTCTTC,CASGLSPSSYNEQFF
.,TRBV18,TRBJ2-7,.,TGTGCCAGCTCGTCCTGGGACGACTCCTACGAGCAGTACTTC,CASSSWDDSYEQYF
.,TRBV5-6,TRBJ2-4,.,TGTGCCAGCAGCTTGGAAAGTAGTTCACAGTACTTC,CASSLESSSQYF
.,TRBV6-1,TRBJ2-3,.,TGTGCCAGCAGTGATATGGAAGATACGCAGTATTTT,CASSDMEDTQYF
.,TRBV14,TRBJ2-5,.,TGTGCCAGCAGCCAAATTGCGGCGGGATGGAAAGAGACCCAGTACTTC,CASSQIAAGWKETQYF
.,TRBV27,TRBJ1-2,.,TGTGCCAGCAGTCCATTCGGGGCCGACTATGGCTACACCTTC,CASSPFGADYGYTF
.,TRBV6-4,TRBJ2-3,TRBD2,TGTGCCAGCAGTGAAGGGAGGGCGCCCACAGATACGCAGTATTTT,CASSEGRAPTDTQYF
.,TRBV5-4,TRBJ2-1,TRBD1,TGTGCCAGCAGCCTGGGGACAGGGTGGAGCTCCTACAATGAGCAGTTCTTC,CASSLGTGWSSYNEQFF
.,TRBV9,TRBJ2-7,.,TGTGCCAGCAGCGCCCCCCAGGCCTACGAGCAGTACTTC,CASSAPQAYEQYF
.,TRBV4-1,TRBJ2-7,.,TGCGCCAGCAGCCAAGGCGTCAGGTACGAGCAGTACTTC,CASSQGVRYEQYF
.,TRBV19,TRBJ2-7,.,TGTGCCAGTAGTATTGTCTGGGCAGGTGCCTCCTACGAGCAGTACTTC,CASSIVWAGASYEQYF
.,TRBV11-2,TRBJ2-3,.,TGTGCCAGCAGCTTAGGATGGGGAACAGATACGCAGTATTTT,CASSLGWGTDTQYF
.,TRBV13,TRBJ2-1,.,TGTGCCAGCAGCTTTGGGGACCATGAGCAGTTCTTC,CASSFGDHEQFF
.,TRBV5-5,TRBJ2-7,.,TGTGCCAGCAGCCCGGTGGGGGGGCCAGGCGAGCAGTACTTC,CASSPVGGPGEQYF
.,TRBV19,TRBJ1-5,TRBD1,TGTGCCAGTAGTATCCAGGGGGGAGGCCAGCCCCAGCATTTT,CASSIQGGGQPQHF
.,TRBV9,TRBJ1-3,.,TGTGCCAGCAGCGGAAGGGACGCATCCGGAAACACCATATATTTT,CASSGRDASGNTIYF